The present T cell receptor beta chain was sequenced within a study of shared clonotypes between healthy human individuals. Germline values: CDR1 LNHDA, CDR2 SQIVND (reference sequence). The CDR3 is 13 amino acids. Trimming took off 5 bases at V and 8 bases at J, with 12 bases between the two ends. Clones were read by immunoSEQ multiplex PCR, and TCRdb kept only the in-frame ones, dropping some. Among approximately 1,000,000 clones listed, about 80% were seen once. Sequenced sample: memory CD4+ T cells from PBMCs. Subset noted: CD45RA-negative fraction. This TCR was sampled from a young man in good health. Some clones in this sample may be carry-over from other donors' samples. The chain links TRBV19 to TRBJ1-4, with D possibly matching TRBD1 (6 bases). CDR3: CASSPRTGEKLFF. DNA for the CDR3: TGTGCCAGTAGTCCAAGAACAGGGGAAAAACTGTTTTTT. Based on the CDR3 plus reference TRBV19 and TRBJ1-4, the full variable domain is DGGITQSPKYLFRKEGQNVTLSCEQNLNHDAMYWYRQDPGQGLRLIYYSQIVNDFQKGDIAEGYSVSREKKESFPLTVTSAQKNPTAFYLCASSPRTGEKLFFGSGTQLSVL.